Below are 31 T cell receptor beta chains sequenced from a single sample in a study of human T cells and chemical hapten exposure. Time point denoted: patch test 1, 2 weeks after DPC sensitization. Treatment specified: therapeutic diphenylcyclopropenone sensitization with weekly scalp DPC. TCRdb re-called the RACE reads through MiXCR, storing one row per CDR3 protein. This table has around 77,000 distinct CDR3 sequences, 9.8% appearing once. Sequencing was performed on whole blood, taken in connection with sensitization to the hapten diphenylcyclopropenone (DPC). The origin of the receptors is a woman aged 40-49 years with alopecia areata. Some clones in this sample may be carry-over from other donors' samples.

This clonotype was found many times. The V gene is TRBV6-4, the J gene TRBJ2-1; D assignment may be TRBD1 or TRBD2 (5 bases each). The CDR3 extends over 16 amino acids. Germline loops: CDR1 MRHNA, CDR2 SNTAGT. Trimming left V 4 bases short and J 4 bases short, with 17 bases between. CDR3 amino acids: CASSVQRGRGYNEQFF. Here the CDR3 DNA reads TGTGCCAGCAGTGTCCAAAGGGGCCGAGGGTACAATGAGCAGTTCTTC.

This clonotype was recorded many times. The rearrangement links TRBV10-3 to TRBJ1-2; tentative D call: TRBD1 (5 bases). The germline V gene has CDR1 ENHRY and CDR2 SYGVKD. Trimming removed 8 bases from V and 8 bases from J, with 15 bases in between. The CDR3 spans 12 residues. The CDR3 loop reads CAIGQTVFGYTF. As DNA, the CDR3 is TGTGCCATCGGGCAGACAGTGTTCGGCTACACCTTC.

This clonotype has a count of ten or more. The chain recombines TRBV10-3 with TRBJ1-1; 7 bases match TRBD1. The junction had 7 bases not matched to a gene; V was cut back by 4 bases and J by 5 bases. This CDR3 is built from 14 residues. In germline, CDR1 is ENHRY, CDR2 SYGVKD. Written as DNA, the CDR3 is TGTGCCATCAGTGGGAGATTACAGGGGACTGAAGCTTTCTTT. This codes for CAISGRLQGTEAFF.

This clonotype was found many times. An end of the junction does not agree with germline; a read error may underlie this. The chain uses TRBV6-2 or TRBV6-3 and TRBJ2-1; weak D call: TRBD1 (6 bases). Germline V gene data show CDR1 as MNHEY and CDR2 as SVGEGT. The CDR3 runs to 14 residues. CDR3 DNA sequence: TGTGCCAGCAGCTACTTGACAGGCTACAATGAGCAGTTCTTC. The encoded protein is CASSYLTGYNEQFF.

There are many counts of this clonotype. The V call is TRBV28, the J call TRBJ1-5, with D perhaps TRBD1 (5 bases). Germline CDR1 and CDR2: MDHEN and SYDVKM. V was trimmed by 11 bases and J by 7 bases, leaving 18 bases between them. This CDR3 comprises 13 residues. The CDR3 loop is CAGRGHGFQPQHF. The CDR3 DNA reads as TGTGCCGGGAGGGGTCACGGGTTCCAGCCCCAGCATTTT.

The chain recombines TRBV18 with TRBJ2-1; 7 bases are a match to TRBD1. V lost 6 bases to trimming and J lost 0 bases; unmatched junction nucleotides: 5. The CDR3 runs 15 residues. Germline CDR1 KGHSH, CDR2 LQKENI. The CDR3: CASSATGVSYNEQFF. CDR3 in DNA: TGTGCCAGCTCGGCTACAGGGGTCTCCTACAATGAGCAGTTCTTC. Supplemented by reference TRBV18 and TRBJ2-1, the full variable domain reads NAGVMQNPRHLVRRRGQEARLRCSPMKGHSHVYWYRQLPEEGLKFMVYLQKENIIDESGMPKERFSAEFPKEGPSILRIQQVVRGDSAAYFCASSATGVSYNEQFFGPGTRLTVL.

This clonotype has more than one count but fewer than ten. V and J are TRBV2 and TRBJ1-5; D uncertain. This CDR3 has 13 amino acids. With 6 bases removed from V and 3 bases from J, the gap between germline ends came to 9 bases. Germline V gene sequence: CDR1 SNHLY, CDR2 FYNNEI. CDR3 bases: TGTGCCAGCAGGATGGGGTTCAATCAGCCCCAGCATTTT. Amino acids: CASRMGFNQPQHF.

This chain uses TRBV5-1 with TRBJ2-7; 9 bases match TRBD1. Trimming cost V 8 bases and J 2 bases; bases outside gene matches: 8. The CDR3 is 14 residues long. Per the germline V gene, CDR1 is SGHRS and CDR2 is YFSETQ. The CDR3 is CASRDRGDAYEQYF. The CDR3 nucleotides read TGCGCCAGTCGCGACAGGGGGGATGCCTACGAGCAGTACTTC. The whole variable domain, remainder taken from reference TRBV5-1 and TRBJ2-7, is KAGVTQTPRYLIKTRGQQVTLSCSPISGHRSVSWYQQTPGQGLQFLFEYFSETQRNKGNFPGRFSGRQFSNSRSEMNVSTLELGDSALYLCASRDRGDAYEQYFGPGTRLTVT.

This clonotype appeared a few times. This chain links TRBV3-1 with TRBJ2-7; TRBD1 aligns across 9 bases. This CDR3 region has 13 residues. The V gene end was trimmed by 4 bases and the J gene end by 3 bases; junction bases not matched to a gene: 1. Germline V CDR1 and CDR2: LGHDT, YNNKEL (reference sequence). The CDR3 spells CASSRDRDYEQYF. In DNA, the CDR3 is TGTGCCAGCAGCCGGGACAGGGACTACGAGCAGTACTTC.

This clonotype was counted at least ten times. The chain has TRBV12-3 or TRBV12-4 and TRBJ2-7; D remains unclear. The V end lost 0 bases, the J end lost 4 bases, and 4 bases lay between the germline ends. The CDR3 consists of 12 residues. The CDR3 region has the DNA TGTGCCAGCAGTTTAGCTGCTTACGAGCAGTACTTC. The encoded protein is CASSLAAYEQYF.

This clonotype was detected ten times or more. This chain joins TRBV7-2 and TRBJ2-1; no reliable D call. This CDR3 spans 13 amino acids. In germline, CDR1 is SGHTA, CDR2 FQGNSA. V dropped 1 base and J dropped 9 bases, with 10 bases sitting between them. In DNA, the CDR3 is TGTGCCAGCAGCTTAGGCAGGAATAGTGAGCAGTTCTTC. It yields the protein CASSLGRNSEQFF.

A remark on this clonotype: With a much larger clone just one base away, this may be a read error. This chain connects TRBV20-1 to TRBJ1-2; D is undetermined. Between the trimmed V and J ends, which lost 6 bases and 8 bases, there was a span of 10 bases. CDR3 size: 10 residues. CDR1 and CDR2 (germline): DFQATT, SNEGSKA (reference sequence). The CDR3 loop reads CSALILGYTF. CDR3 coding DNA: TGCAGTGCCCTCATTTTAGGCTACACCTTC.

The rearrangement links TRBV5-1 to TRBJ1-2; tentatively, D is TRBD1 (6 bases). The CDR3 loop spans 13 amino acids. The germline CDR1 and CDR2 sequences are SGHRS and YFSETQ. With 5 bases removed from V and 3 bases from J, the gap between germline ends came to 11 bases. Here the CDR3 reads CASSDWTDYGYTF. The CDR3 DNA is TGCGCCAGCAGTGATTGGACAGACTATGGCTACACCTTC.

In this sample, this clonotype turned up many times. The chain combines TRBV6-6 with TRBJ2-1; D is unresolved. CDR1 is MNHNY and CDR2 is SVGAGI in the germline V gene (reference sequence). The ends were cut back, 7 bases at V and 4 bases at J, with 5 bases in the middle. There are 11 residues in the CDR3. CDR3 sequence reads: CASTQYNEQFF. The CDR3 nucleotides are TGTGCCAGCACCCAATACAATGAGCAGTTCTTC.

The chain recombines TRBV2 with TRBJ2-4, with unresolved D. V was shortened by 3 bases and J by 5 bases, with 5 bases between the two germline ends. The germline V gene has CDR1 SNHLY and CDR2 FYNNEI. This CDR3 has 12 amino acids. In nucleotides, the CDR3 is TGTGCCAGCAGTGATCTAGAAAACATTCAGTACTTC. Its translation is CASSDLENIQYF.

Only a few counts were recorded for this clonotype. The rearrangement joins TRBV7-9 to TRBJ2-7; possible D gene TRBD2, 7 bases. The CDR3 totals 17 residues. Trimming shortened V by 0 bases and J by 4 bases, and 19 bases separated the two germline ends. The germline gives CDR1 SEHNR, CDR2 FQNEAQ (reference sequence). CDR3 coding DNA: TGTGCCAGCAGCTTAGCGGGGGGGCCCCCGGTTATTTACGAGCAGTACTTC. Its protein product is CASSLAGGPPVIYEQYF.

Only a few counts were recorded for this clonotype. The chain carries TRBV12-2 and TRBJ2-3; the DNA was not used to check the table's D call, TRBD2. TRBV12-2 is termed a pseudogene. The CDR3 spans 17 residues. The CDR3 DNA is TGTGCAAGTCGCCTTACCCGGGACTACTGTCCTCCAGATACGCAGTATTTT. This codes for CASRLTRDYCPPDTQYF.

The sample holds many counts of this clonotype. The chain couples TRBV7-2 to TRBJ1-6; no clear D. Deletions cut 3 bases from V and 5 bases from J, with 2 bases between. CDR3 length: 12 amino acids. CDR1 SGHTA and CDR2 FQGNSA come from the germline V gene. The CDR3 loop reads CASSFNNSPLHF. The CDR3, as DNA: TGTGCCAGCAGCTTTAATAATTCACCCCTCCACTTT.

This clonotype was picked up many times. The CDR3 loop reads CASSYSGGGQDTQYF. The CDR3 nucleotides read TGTGCCAGCAGTTACTCGGGGGGGGGGCAAGATACGCAGTATTTT. The chain combines TRBV6-6 with TRBJ2-3; possibly TRBD2 for D (7 bases). CDR3 size: 15 residues. Germline CDR1 is MNHNY and CDR2 is SVGAGI (reference sequence). V shed 0 bases and J shed 5 bases, with 12 bases lying between them.

This clonotype was seen ten or more times. The V and J genes are TRBV6-2 or TRBV6-3 and TRBJ2-2; D is unclear. Trimming left V 3 bases short and J 1 base short, with 12 bases between. The germline V gene has CDR1 MNHEY and CDR2 SVGEGT. The CDR3 is made up of 16 amino acids. CDR3 loop: CASSYGEGWNTGELFF. CDR3 bases: TGTGCCAGCAGTTATGGGGAAGGATGGAACACCGGGGAGCTGTTTTTT.

This clonotype was observed many times. The chain has TRBV4-2 and TRBJ2-1; TRBD2 aligns across 8 bases. Germline CDR1 is LGHNA and CDR2 is YNFKEQ. There are 18 residues in the CDR3. V trimming: 4 bases; J trimming: 8 bases; junction bases outside the gene matches: 19. CDR3 nucleotides: TGTGCCAGCAGCCGAGGGATTCTAGGTCGGGGGGGTCTAGATGAGCAGTTCTTC. It yields the protein CASSRGILGRGGLDEQFF.

This clonotype was counted a few times. The chain combines TRBV6-2 or TRBV6-3 with TRBJ1-1; D unresolved. The germline V and J ends were trimmed by 4 bases and 3 bases, with 12 bases remaining between them. Germline-derived CDR1 and CDR2 are MNHEY and SVGEGT. The CDR3 has 14 amino acids. CDR3 amino acids: CASSWIGWDTEAFF. DNA for the CDR3: TGTGCCAGCAGTTGGATAGGCTGGGACACTGAAGCTTTCTTT.

This clonotype was observed a few times. J is TRBJ1-1 and V is TRBV29-1; D gene uncertain. The CDR3 sequence is 11 residues long. Germline V lookup: CDR1 SQVTM, CDR2 ANQGSEA. Trimming took 2 bases from V and 7 from J, leaving 8 bases between them. The CDR3 loop reads CSVERYSEAFF. The CDR3 coding sequence is TGCAGCGTTGAAAGGTATAGTGAAGCTTTCTTT.

The chain carries TRBV4-1 and TRBJ2-7, with D possibly being TRBD2 (5 bases). The germline V gene has CDR1 MGHRA and CDR2 YSYEKL. The V and J ends lost 2 bases and 0 bases respectively, with 8 bases between them. The CDR3 has 14 residues. CDR3 residues: CASSQLASSYEQYF. The DNA of the CDR3 is TGCGCCAGCAGCCAATTAGCGAGCTCCTACGAGCAGTACTTC.

In its sample, this clonotype was seen many times. The V call is TRBV5-5, the J call TRBJ1-4; no clear D. This CDR3 has 13 amino acids. The germline CDR1 and CDR2 sequences are SGHKS and YYEKEE (reference sequence). V lost 3 bases and J 4 bases, leaving 7 bases between the germline ends. Written as DNA, the CDR3 is TGTGCCAGCAGCTCCCGCGTTAATGAAAAACTGTTTTTT. Protein sequence: CASSSRVNEKLFF.

At least ten counts were recorded for this clonotype. The rearrangement links TRBV29-1 to TRBJ1-3; the D gene is possibly TRBD1 (6 bases). Trimming cost V 5 bases and J 2 bases, with 13 bases left between them. The CDR3 length is 14 residues. Germline lookup yields CDR1 SQVTM and CDR2 ANQGSEA. The CDR3 reads CSVLGGQAGNTIYF. The DNA of the CDR3 is TGCAGCGTTTTGGGGGGACAAGCTGGAAACACCATATATTTT.

At least ten counts were recorded for this clonotype. The chain is built from TRBV30 and TRBJ1-2, with TRBD1 as a possible D gene (5 bases). Germline CDR1 GTSNPN, CDR2 SVGIG (reference sequence). The CDR3 is 14 amino acids. Trimming shortened V by 3 bases and J by 1 base, and 12 bases separated the two germline ends. The CDR3 region has the DNA TGTGCCTGGAGCCCCAGGGTGGATAACTATGGCTACACCTTC. Its translation is CAWSPRVDNYGYTF.

This clonotype was counted many times. The J gene is TRBJ2-5, the V gene TRBV2, with 7 bases matching TRBD1. V was clipped by 7 bases and J by 2 bases; unmatched bases: 10. Looked up from germline, CDR1 is SNHLY and CDR2 is FYNNEI. The CDR3 runs 15 residues. The CDR3 sequence is CASKRDSLNQETQYF. CDR3 DNA sequence: TGTGCCAGCAAAAGGGACAGCCTAAATCAAGAGACCCAGTACTTC.

The J gene is TRBJ2-1, the V gene TRBV7-2; D assignment may be TRBD1 or TRBD2 (5 bases each). CDR3 length equals 12 residues. V dropped 8 bases and J dropped 2 bases, with 7 bases sitting between them. The V gene's germline CDR1 is SGHTA and CDR2 FQGNSA. Here the CDR3 DNA reads TGTGCCAGCGAGGGGCCCTACAATGAGCAGTTCTTC. Translating it yields CASEGPYNEQFF.

This clonotype was observed many times. This rearrangement joins TRBV2 to TRBJ1-4, with D possibly TRBD1 on 6 matching bases. V was trimmed by 3 bases and J by 8 bases, leaving 19 bases between them. The CDR3 is made up of 16 amino acids. Germline V gene sequence: CDR1 SNHLY, CDR2 FYNNEI. The CDR3 is CASSDGTNYASEKLFF. DNA for the CDR3: TGTGCCAGCAGTGACGGGACAAATTATGCAAGCGAAAAACTGTTTTTT.

This clonotype was counted between two and nine times. The rearrangement links TRBV28 to TRBJ1-2; D not certain. The CDR3 is 18 residues long. Germline CDR1 is MDHEN and CDR2 is SYDVKM. V lost 1 base and J 1 base, leaving 19 bases between the germline ends. The CDR3 sequence is CASSLLTARPGLNYGYTF. Written as DNA, the CDR3 is TGTGCCAGCAGTTTATTGACCGCGCGGCCAGGCCTTAACTATGGCTACACCTTC.